Listed here are 23 T cell receptor beta chains from one sample, sequenced in a study of blood T cell repertoires in COVID-19. Measured with immunoSEQ multiplex PCR; TCRdb has only the in-frame clones, and not every one. The sample records 150,000 or so clones, more than 65% being singletons. Input material: PBMCs or T cells enriched from blood (not recorded which). These receptors were obtained from a man aged 55 to 70 who had recovered from COVID-19.

The chain combines TRBV5-1 with TRBJ2-2; the match to TRBD2 covers 11 bases. V trimming: 4 bases; J trimming: 1 base; junction bases outside the gene matches: 3. The CDR3 sequence is 16 residues long. In germline, CDR1 is SGHRS, CDR2 YFSETQ. The CDR3 is CASSIGLAGNTGELFF. The CDR3 bases are TGCGCCAGCAGCATTGGACTAGCGGGGAACACCGGGGAGCTGTTTTTT. The complete variable domain, with remaining parts taken from reference TRBV5-1 and TRBJ2-2, reads KAGVTQTPRYLIKTRGQQVTLSCSPISGHRSVSWYQQTPGQGLQFLFEYFSETQRNKGNFPGRFSGRQFSNSRSEMNVSTLELGDSALYLCASSIGLAGNTGELFFGEGSRLTVL.

CDR3 nucleotide sequence: TGTGCCAGCAGTATTACACAGTCCTACGAGCAGTACTTC. Protein sequence: CASSITQSYEQYF. The chain recombines TRBV6-5 with TRBJ2-7; no clear D gene. In germline, CDR1 is MNHEY, CDR2 SVGAGI. The CDR3 runs 13 residues. Trimming pared 5 bases from V and 1 base from J, leaving 9 bases between.

The chain has TRBV3-1 (or the pseudogene TRBV3-2) and TRBJ2-7; possible D gene TRBD1, 5 bases. The CDR3 sequence is 15 residues long. Trimming took off 1 base at V and 3 bases at J, with 13 bases between the two ends. Per germline, CDR1 LGHDT and CDR2 YNNKEL (reference sequence). CDR3 protein: CASSQGLDRLYEQYF. CDR3 nucleotide sequence: TGTGCCAGCAGCCAAGGCCTAGACAGACTCTACGAGCAGTACTTC.

This chain connects TRBV7-2 to TRBJ2-7, with no clear D. V was shortened by 5 bases and J by 2 bases, with 13 bases between the two germline ends. The CDR3 is 14 amino acids. Germline V gene lookup returns CDR1 SGHTA and CDR2 FQGNSA. CDR3 sequence reads: CASSPLGLPYEQYF. Written as DNA, the CDR3 is TGTGCCAGCAGCCCCCTTGGGCTTCCCTACGAGCAGTACTTC.

The chain carries TRBV7-2 and TRBJ2-1, with 11 bases that match TRBD2. CDR1 is SGHTA, CDR2 FQGNSA, per germline. V lost 5 bases, J lost 2 bases, and 5 bases stayed unmatched. The CDR3 spans 16 residues. CDR3 bases: TGTGCCAGCAGCACGGGACTAGCGGAGGCCTACAATGAGCAGTTCTTC. Its protein product is CASSTGLAEAYNEQFF.

The chain recombines TRBV19 with TRBJ1-6; 9 nucleotides agree with TRBD1. Looked up from germline, CDR1 is LNHDA and CDR2 is SQIVND (reference sequence). CDR3 length: 16 residues. J was trimmed by 9 bases and V by 3 bases; bases with no gene match: 9. CDR3 in amino acids: CASSMAGTGPTSPLHF. CDR3 bases: TGTGCCAGTAGTATGGCCGGGACAGGGCCAACTTCACCCCTCCACTTT.

J is TRBJ1-5 and V is TRBV12-5, with a possible D match to TRBD1 (5 bases). The V gene's germline CDR1 is LGHNT and CDR2 FRNRAP. V was trimmed by 0 bases and J by 5 bases, leaving 17 bases between them. The CDR3 is 17 residues long. CDR3 sequence: CASGLVLSGQPYQPQHF. DNA of the CDR3: TGTGCTAGTGGTTTGGTATTATCAGGGCAGCCCTATCAGCCCCAGCATTTT.

CDR3 nucleotides: TGTGCCAGCAGCCTCTGGTGGTCAGCGGGCAATCAGCCCCAGCATTTT. Its protein product is CASSLWWSAGNQPQHF. The gene calls are TRBV5-6 and TRBJ1-5, with no clear D. The CDR3 contains 16 residues. The V end was cut by 4 bases, the J end by 2 bases, with 16 bases between. Looked up from germline, CDR1 is SGHDT and CDR2 is YYEEEE.

J is TRBJ2-6 and V is TRBV4-1; no clear D. V was clipped by 5 bases and J by 0 bases, with 8 bases between them. The CDR3 totals 15 residues. Per the germline V gene, CDR1 is MGHRA and CDR2 is YSYEKL. The CDR3 region has the DNA TGCGCCAGCAGCATTTTTATCTCTGGGGCCAACGTCCTGACTTTC. Protein: CASSIFISGANVLTF.

The CDR3 region is CASGLDAGTGVAQYF. In nucleotides, the CDR3 is TGTGCTAGTGGACTGGACGCCGGGACAGGGGTTGCGCAGTACTTC. The chain carries TRBV12-5 and TRBJ2-7; 10 nucleotides match TRBD1. The germline V gene has CDR1 LGHNT and CDR2 FRNRAP. CDR3 length equals 15 residues. Trimming removed 6 bases from V and 9 bases from J; junction bases left unmatched: 14.

This chain uses TRBV27 with TRBJ2-7; 9 bases are shared with TRBD1. This CDR3 has 15 amino acids. Germline CDR1 and CDR2: MNHEY and SMNVEV (reference sequence). V trimming: 0 bases; J trimming: 6 bases; junction bases outside the gene matches: 6. The CDR3 protein is CASSLSGTGSSEQYF. The CDR3 region has the DNA TGTGCCAGCAGTTTATCAGGGACAGGGTCGTCCGAGCAGTACTTC.

V gene TRBV18 combines with J gene TRBJ1-5, with D perhaps TRBD1 (5 bases). Germline loops: CDR1 KGHSH, CDR2 LQKENI. The CDR3 contains 15 residues. Between the trimmed V and J ends, which lost 3 bases and 0 bases, there was a span of 9 bases. The DNA of the CDR3 is TGTGCCAGCTCACCGGCGGGGGATAGCAATCAGCCCCAGCATTTT. Translated, it gives CASSPAGDSNQPQHF.

This clone was counted only a few times. The V gene is TRBV24-1, the J gene TRBJ2-2, with D possibly matching TRBD1 (5 bases). Germline V gene lookup returns CDR1 KGHDR and CDR2 SFDVKD. With 4 bases removed from V and 6 bases from J, the gap between germline ends came to 11 bases. The CDR3 sequence is 14 residues long. The CDR3: CATSEPTGPGELFF. DNA of the CDR3: TGTGCCACCAGTGAGCCCACAGGTCCCGGGGAGCTGTTTTTT.

The count of this clone is one. V is TRBV28 and J is TRBJ1-1, with a weak D call TRBD1 (6 bases). The V gene's germline CDR1 is MDHEN and CDR2 SYDVKM. The germline V and J ends were trimmed by 2 bases and 1 base, with 11 bases remaining between them. The CDR3 length is 15 residues. DNA for the CDR3: TGTGCCAGCAGTTTAGGGGGGGCCCCGAACACTGAAGCTTTCTTT. Translation gives CASSLGGAPNTEAFF.

The V and J genes are TRBV28 and TRBJ1-1, with 7 bases lining up with TRBD1. Unmatched junction bases numbered 3, after V lost 1 base and J lost 4 bases. CDR1 is MDHEN, CDR2 SYDVKM, per germline. There are 14 residues in the CDR3. The CDR3 protein is CASSLSSGGTEAFF. The CDR3 nucleotides read TGTGCCAGCAGTTTATCGTCAGGGGGCACTGAAGCTTTCTTT.

The rearrangement joins TRBV30 to TRBJ1-4, with D tentatively TRBD1 (6 bases). CDR3 length: 12 residues. Between the trimmed V and J ends, which lost 1 base and 10 bases, there was a span of 10 bases. Germline CDR1 GTSNPN, CDR2 SVGIG (reference sequence). The CDR3 sequence: CAWSERGRKLFF. Here the CDR3 DNA reads TGTGCCTGGAGTGAGAGGGGGAGAAAACTGTTTTTT.

This clone was observed a handful of times. The chain carries TRBV7-3 and TRBJ2-2; 8 bases are a match to TRBD2. After removal of 8 bases from V and 5 bases from J, the junction contained 7 bases not matched to a gene. Germline V gives CDR1 SGHTA, CDR2 FQGTGA. This CDR3 region has 14 residues. The CDR3 nucleotides are TGTGCCAGCTCGTGGCGGGAGGATACCGGGGAGCTGTTTTTT. It translates to CASSWREDTGELFF. Complete variable domain (other parts from reference TRBV7-3 and TRBJ2-2): GAGVSQTPSNKVTEKGKYVELRCDPISGHTALYWYRQSLGQGPEFLIYFQGTGAADDSGLPNDRFFAVRPEGSVSTLKIQRTERGDSAVYLCASSWREDTGELFFGEGSRLTVL.

The chain employs TRBV5-1 and TRBJ1-4, with D possibly TRBD1 on 5 matching bases. V was shortened by 2 bases and J by 4 bases, with 9 bases between the two germline ends. Germline CDR1 and CDR2: SGHRS and YFSETQ. The CDR3 covers 14 residues. The CDR3 protein is CASSFRGSNEKLFF. The CDR3 nucleotides read TGCGCCAGCAGCTTTAGGGGTAGTAATGAAAAACTGTTTTTT. The full variable domain, in which reference TRBV5-1 and TRBJ1-4 provide the parts outside the CDR3, is KAGVTQTPRYLIKTRGQQVTLSCSPISGHRSVSWYQQTPGQGLQFLFEYFSETQRNKGNFPGRFSGRQFSNSRSEMNVSTLELGDSALYLCASSFRGSNEKLFFGSGTQLSVL.

CDR3 protein: CASGITGTDTQYF. CDR3 sequence (DNA): TGTGCCAGCGGTATCACGGGCACAGATACGCAGTATTTT. This rearrangement joins TRBV19 to TRBJ2-3; D gene unclear. There are 13 residues in the CDR3. V lost 9 bases to trimming and J lost 1 base, with 11 bases between them. Germline V CDR1 and CDR2: LNHDA, SQIVND (reference sequence). Looking up the rest from reference TRBV19 and TRBJ2-3 gives the full variable domain: DGGITQSPKYLFRKEGQNVTLSCEQNLNHDAMYWYRQDPGQGLRLIYYSQIVNDFQKGDIAEGYSVSREKKESFPLTVTSAQKNPTAFYLCASGITGTDTQYFGPGTRLTVL.

V and J are TRBV29-1 and TRBJ2-1; 8 bases are shared with TRBD2. Germline CDR1 is SQVTM and CDR2 is ANQGSEA. Trimming cost V 5 bases and J 9 bases; bases outside gene matches: 9. The length of the CDR3 is 13 residues. CDR3 nucleotides: TGCAGCGTTTCGAAGCGGGAGAGGGTTGAGCAGTTCTTC. Protein: CSVSKRERVEQFF.

This clone was picked up a small number of times. This rearrangement joins TRBV14 to TRBJ2-1; 15 bases match TRBD2. The CDR3 is 16 residues long. The ends lost 1 base at V and 6 bases at J; junction bases unmatched: 1. Germline CDR1 and CDR2: SGHDN and FVKESK. This CDR3 reads CASSQGTSGRVNEQFF. The DNA of the CDR3 is TGTGCCAGCAGCCAAGGGACTAGCGGGAGGGTCAATGAGCAGTTCTTC.

This chain links TRBV19 with TRBJ2-7; TRBD2 aligns across 10 bases. Looked up from germline, CDR1 is LNHDA and CDR2 is SQIVND (reference sequence). V shed 4 bases and J 3 bases; nucleotides not matched to a gene: 12. There are 17 residues in the CDR3. CDR3 region: CASSTGSSGSGFYEQYF. DNA for the CDR3: TGTGCCAGTAGTACGGGTTCTAGCGGGAGTGGTTTCTACGAGCAGTACTTC.

V is TRBV9 and J is TRBJ2-1; maybe TRBD1 (5 bases). The CDR3 extends over 15 amino acids. Germline-derived CDR1 and CDR2 are SGDLS and YYNGEE. The germline V and J ends were trimmed by 1 base and 3 bases, with 11 bases remaining between them. The CDR3 sequence: CASSVSQGLYNEQFF. The CDR3 coding sequence is TGTGCCAGCAGCGTATCTCAGGGTCTCTACAATGAGCAGTTCTTC.